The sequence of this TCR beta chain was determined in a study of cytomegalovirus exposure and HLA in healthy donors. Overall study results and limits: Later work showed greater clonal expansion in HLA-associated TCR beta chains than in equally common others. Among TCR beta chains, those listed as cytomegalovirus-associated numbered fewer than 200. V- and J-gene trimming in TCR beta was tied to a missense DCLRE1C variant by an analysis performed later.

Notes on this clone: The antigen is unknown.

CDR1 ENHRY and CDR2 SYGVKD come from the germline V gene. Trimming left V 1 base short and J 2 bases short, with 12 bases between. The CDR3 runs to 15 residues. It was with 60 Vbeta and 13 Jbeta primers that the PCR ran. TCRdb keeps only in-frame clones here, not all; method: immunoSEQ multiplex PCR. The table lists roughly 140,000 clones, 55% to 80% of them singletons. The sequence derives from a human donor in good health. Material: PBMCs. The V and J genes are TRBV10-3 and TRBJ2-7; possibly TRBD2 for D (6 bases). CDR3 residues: CAISEYAGQAYEQYF. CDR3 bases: TGTGCCATCAGTGAGTACGCGGGGCAGGCCTACGAGCAGTACTTC.